A selection of T cell receptor beta chains follows, all from one sample in a study of blood T cell repertoires in COVID-19. Here immunoSEQ multiplex PCR was the method, and the copy in TCRdb shows in-frame clones only, minus some. The data contain more than 150,000 clones, about four fifths of them singletons. The sequencing sample was made of peripheral blood. These receptors originate from a woman older than 75 with acute or convalescent COVID-19. Each CDR3 is given without its conserved first and last residue. A D gene is named only where the DNA matches it firmly. Part of the rows lack a size; the others show once, few, many or a class for expanded clones.

V gene: TRBV5-1; clone size: NA; J gene: TRBJ1-1; D gene: NA; CDR3 protein: ASSLGGSTEAF
V gene: TRBV6-5; clone size: NA; J gene: TRBJ2-5; D gene: TRBD1; CDR3 protein: ASSYSGQGRAETQY
V gene: TRBV14; clone size: few; J gene: TRBJ1-1; D gene: NA; CDR3 protein: ASSLRVFTEAF
V gene: TRBV28; clone size: many; J gene: TRBJ1-6; D gene: NA; CDR3 protein: ASSRITRGSPLH
V gene: TRBV27; clone size: once; J gene: TRBJ2-1; D gene: TRBD2; CDR3 protein: ASSLRGFTSGRENEQF
V gene: TRBV24-1; clone size: few; J gene: TRBJ2-2; D gene: TRBD2; CDR3 protein: ATSDAGEGIGELF
V gene: TRBV9; clone size: many; J gene: TRBJ1-3; D gene: NA; CDR3 protein: ASSPAGTGNTIY
V gene: TRBV21-1; clone size: NA; J gene: TRBJ2-4; D gene: NA; CDR3 protein: ASSPKRRDRGISKNIQY
V gene: TRBV6-5; clone size: NA; J gene: TRBJ2-2; D gene: TRBD2; CDR3 protein: ASTKREGSGELF
V gene: TRBV3-1/TRBV3-2; clone size: NA; J gene: TRBJ2-7; D gene: NA; CDR3 protein: ASSQPSWTCSDEQY
V gene: TRBV28; clone size: NA; J gene: TRBJ1-4; D gene: NA; CDR3 protein: ASSPAGGLGSEKLF
V gene: TRBV27; clone size: NA; J gene: TRBJ1-5; D gene: NA; CDR3 protein: ASGWVGYSNQPQH
V gene: TRBV5-1; clone size: NA; J gene: TRBJ2-1; D gene: TRBD2; CDR3 protein: ASSGGTNNNEQF
V gene: TRBV7-9; clone size: NA; J gene: TRBJ1-1; D gene: NA; CDR3 protein: ASSLAWSEAF
V gene: TRBV11-3; clone size: NA; J gene: TRBJ2-2; D gene: TRBD1; CDR3 protein: ASAGGGTGELF
V gene: TRBV18; clone size: NA; J gene: TRBJ1-1; D gene: TRBD1; CDR3 protein: ASSPTRDRGTEAF
V gene: TRBV5-4; clone size: once; J gene: TRBJ2-7; D gene: NA; CDR3 protein: ASSRGGSDPHEQY
V gene: TRBV5-1; clone size: once; J gene: TRBJ1-2; D gene: TRBD1; CDR3 protein: ASSSDRGGYT
V gene: TRBV30; clone size: NA; J gene: TRBJ2-1; D gene: TRBD2; CDR3 protein: AWGRSGSRNEQF
V gene: TRBV10-3; clone size: NA; J gene: TRBJ2-7; D gene: NA; CDR3 protein: AISGVGGTGAYEQY
V gene: TRBV30; clone size: NA; J gene: TRBJ1-2; D gene: NA; CDR3 protein: AWSKDSNYGYT
V gene: TRBV6-4; clone size: NA; J gene: TRBJ1-1; D gene: TRBD1; CDR3 protein: ASSAWDRGNTEAF
V gene: TRBV5-1; clone size: once; J gene: TRBJ1-6; D gene: NA; CDR3 protein: ASSLGEQGSPLH
V gene: TRBV30; clone size: NA; J gene: TRBJ1-4; D gene: NA; CDR3 protein: AWRSSEKLF
V gene: TRBV2; clone size: NA; J gene: TRBJ2-1; D gene: TRBD2; CDR3 protein: ASSREGTLNEQF
V gene: TRBV24-1; clone size: NA; J gene: TRBJ2-3; D gene: TRBD1; CDR3 protein: ATLGRGREDTQY
V gene: TRBV5-1; clone size: once; J gene: TRBJ2-5; D gene: NA; CDR3 protein: ASRATPPGETQY
V gene: TRBV3-1/TRBV3-2; clone size: NA; J gene: TRBJ1-2; D gene: NA; CDR3 protein: ASSPRDNSLYGYT
V gene: TRBV19; clone size: NA; J gene: TRBJ2-1; D gene: TRBD2; CDR3 protein: ASSSLAGGDNEQF
V gene: TRBV10-2; clone size: NA; J gene: TRBJ2-5; D gene: NA; CDR3 protein: ASSEQGPETQY
V gene: TRBV28; clone size: NA; J gene: TRBJ2-1; D gene: NA; CDR3 protein: ASRAAGSSYNEQF
V gene: TRBV28; clone size: few; J gene: TRBJ2-4; D gene: TRBD2; CDR3 protein: ASSGGGAEAKNIQY
V gene: TRBV4-2; clone size: once; J gene: TRBJ1-4; D gene: NA; CDR3 protein: ASSQDSRGPNEKLF
V gene: TRBV7-2; clone size: NA; J gene: TRBJ1-1; D gene: TRBD1; CDR3 protein: ASSFRTGVGTEAF
V gene: TRBV19; clone size: NA; J gene: TRBJ1-5; D gene: TRBD1; CDR3 protein: ASMGRQGLNQPQH
V gene: TRBV5-1; clone size: NA; J gene: TRBJ2-7; D gene: NA; CDR3 protein: ASSPTVETTPWQY
V gene: TRBV19; clone size: NA; J gene: TRBJ2-1; D gene: NA; CDR3 protein: ASSIYTSYNEQF
V gene: TRBV19; clone size: NA; J gene: TRBJ2-5; D gene: TRBD2; CDR3 protein: ASSIGSGGPRETQY
V gene: TRBV19; clone size: once; J gene: TRBJ1-2; D gene: TRBD1; CDR3 protein: ASSIAGTGNYGYT
V gene: TRBV19; clone size: NA; J gene: TRBJ1-2; D gene: NA; CDR3 protein: ASQRGGRNYGYT
V gene: TRBV5-1; clone size: once; J gene: TRBJ2-1; D gene: NA; CDR3 protein: ASSLGTPNEQF
V gene: TRBV10-1; clone size: few; J gene: TRBJ1-1; D gene: TRBD1; CDR3 protein: ASSSTGDPGTEAF
V gene: TRBV5-1; clone size: NA; J gene: TRBJ2-7; D gene: NA; CDR3 protein: ASRREVYSSYEQY
V gene: TRBV2; clone size: NA; J gene: TRBJ1-5; D gene: TRBD1; CDR3 protein: ASSTTGFSKAQH
V gene: TRBV30; clone size: NA; J gene: TRBJ2-3; D gene: TRBD2; CDR3 protein: AWSRAGGTGTDTQY
V gene: TRBV5-1; clone size: NA; J gene: TRBJ2-7; D gene: TRBD1; CDR3 protein: ASSLIPGQGYEQY
V gene: TRBV6-6; clone size: NA; J gene: TRBJ2-7; D gene: TRBD1; CDR3 protein: ASSQGQSYEQY
V gene: TRBV6-6; clone size: NA; J gene: TRBJ2-7; D gene: NA; CDR3 protein: ASSYMESSYEQY
V gene: TRBV11-2; clone size: NA; J gene: TRBJ2-5; D gene: TRBD2; CDR3 protein: ASSTSAQETQY
V gene: TRBV5-1; clone size: NA; J gene: TRBJ2-7; D gene: TRBD2; CDR3 protein: ASSLSFSSGGTYEQY
V gene: TRBV6-5; clone size: once; J gene: TRBJ1-2; D gene: TRBD1; CDR3 protein: ASSYSGQETNYGYT
V gene: TRBV7-2; clone size: NA; J gene: TRBJ2-2; D gene: NA; CDR3 protein: ASSPRSAQNTGELF
V gene: TRBV18; clone size: NA; J gene: TRBJ1-1; D gene: TRBD1; CDR3 protein: ASSPQRGRGWPNTEAF
V gene: TRBV5-1; clone size: few; J gene: TRBJ2-7; D gene: NA; CDR3 protein: ASSGTSRGGEQY
V gene: TRBV9; clone size: NA; J gene: TRBJ1-4; D gene: NA; CDR3 protein: ASSDRDEP
V gene: TRBV5-1; clone size: NA; J gene: TRBJ1-4; D gene: NA; CDR3 protein: ASSRGALTTNEKLF
V gene: TRBV7-6; clone size: NA; J gene: TRBJ2-7; D gene: TRBD2; CDR3 protein: ARRAGGLY
V gene: TRBV3-1/TRBV3-2; clone size: NA; J gene: TRBJ2-7; D gene: NA; CDR3 protein: ASSHFRGTYEQY
V gene: TRBV10-1; clone size: NA; J gene: TRBJ1-6; D gene: NA; CDR3 protein: ASRGDENSPLH
V gene: TRBV4-1; clone size: NA; J gene: TRBJ1-5; D gene: TRBD1; CDR3 protein: ASSPTGGQGNQPQH